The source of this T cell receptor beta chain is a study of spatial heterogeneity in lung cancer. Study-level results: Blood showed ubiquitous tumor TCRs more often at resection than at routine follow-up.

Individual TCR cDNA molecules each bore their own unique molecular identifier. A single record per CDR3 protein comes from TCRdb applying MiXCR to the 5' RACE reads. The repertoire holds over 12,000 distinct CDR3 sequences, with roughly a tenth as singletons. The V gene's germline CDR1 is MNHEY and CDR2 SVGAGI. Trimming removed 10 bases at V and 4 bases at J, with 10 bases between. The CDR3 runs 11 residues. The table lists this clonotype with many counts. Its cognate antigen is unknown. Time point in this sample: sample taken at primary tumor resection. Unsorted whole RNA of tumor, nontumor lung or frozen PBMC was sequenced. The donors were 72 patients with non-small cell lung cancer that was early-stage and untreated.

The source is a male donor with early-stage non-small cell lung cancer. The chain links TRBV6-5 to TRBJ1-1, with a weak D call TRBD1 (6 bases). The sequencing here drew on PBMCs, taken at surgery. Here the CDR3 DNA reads TGTGCCACCCACAGGGTCACTGAAGCTTTCTTT. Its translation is CATHRVTEAFF.